This passage covers 21 T cell receptor beta chains from one sample sequenced in a study of early T cells in non-severe SARS-CoV-2 infection. Via MiXCR, TCRdb re-called the 5' RACE reads, giving one row per CDR3 protein. This sample yields around 58,000 distinct CDR3 sequences, of which about 8% are seen a single time; 8% to 11% belongs to the top ten. The sample in question was whole blood, obtained at baseline. The origin of the receptors is an adult who was a healthcare worker with PCR-confirmed SARS-CoV-2 infection or an uninfected control (not recorded which).

There are many counts of this clonotype. The V gene is TRBV11-2, the J gene TRBJ2-7; 8 nucleotides agree with TRBD2. With 3 bases clipped from V and 3 bases from J, the junction kept 16 bases outside the gene matches. This CDR3 contains 18 residues. CDR1 SGHAT and CDR2 FQNNGV come from the germline V gene. In DNA, the CDR3 is TGTGCCAGCAGCTTTACTAGTGGGACTAGACGGAATTTCTACGAGCAGTACTTC. Residues: CASSFTSGTRRNFYEQYF.

This clonotype came up a few times. The chain uses TRBV3-1 and TRBJ2-7, with 12 positions matching TRBD2. In germline, CDR1 is LGHDT, CDR2 YNNKEL (reference sequence). The CDR3 consists of 15 residues. The ends lost 6 bases at V and 4 bases at J; junction bases unmatched: 7. CDR3 loop: CASRATSGRWYEQYF. For the CDR3, the DNA is TGTGCCAGCAGGGCGACTAGCGGGAGATGGTACGAGCAGTACTTC.

This clonotype was seen at least ten times. The chain recombines TRBV5-4 with TRBJ1-4; no clear D gene. The CDR3 is made up of 15 amino acids. The germline V gene encodes CDR1 SGHNT and CDR2 YYREEE (reference sequence). Deletions cut 3 bases from V and 0 bases from J, with 9 bases between. This CDR3 is CASSSGRSTNEKLFF. The CDR3, as DNA: TGTGCCAGCAGCTCCGGGAGGTCAACTAATGAAAAACTGTTTTTT. Drawing the rest from reference TRBV5-4 and TRBJ1-4, the complete variable domain is ETGVTQSPTHLIKTRGQQVTLRCSSQSGHNTVSWYQQALGQGPQFIFQYYREEENGRGNFPPRFSGLQFPNYSSELNVNALELDDSALYLCASSSGRSTNEKLFFGSGTQLSVL.

The chain has TRBV20-1 and TRBJ1-5; D might be TRBD1 (5 bases). V was trimmed by 6 bases and J by 2 bases, leaving 14 bases between them. The CDR3 is 14 amino acids. Germline V CDR1 and CDR2: DFQATT, SNEGSKA (reference sequence). This CDR3 is CSAVGGLGNQPQHF. The CDR3 DNA sequence: TGCAGTGCGGTGGGGGGATTGGGCAATCAGCCCCAGCATTTT.

The chain is built from TRBV5-1 and TRBJ2-7; 10 nucleotides match TRBD2. Germline V gene data show CDR1 as SGHRS and CDR2 as YFSETQ. Trimming at V came to 3 bases and at J to 4 bases, leaving 7 bases not matched to a gene. The CDR3 spans 15 residues. The CDR3 reads CASSSYGLAEYEQYF. Here the CDR3 DNA reads TGCGCCAGCAGCTCCTACGGACTAGCGGAATACGAGCAGTACTTC. Looking up the rest from reference TRBV5-1 and TRBJ2-7 gives the full variable domain: KAGVTQTPRYLIKTRGQQVTLSCSPISGHRSVSWYQQTPGQGLQFLFEYFSETQRNKGNFPGRFSGRQFSNSRSEMNVSTLELGDSALYLCASSSYGLAEYEQYFGPGTRLTVT.

This clonotype was picked up a small number of times. The chain couples TRBV20-1 to TRBJ1-5; D might be TRBD1 (5 bases). Trimming cost V 3 bases and J 2 bases, with 14 bases left between them. In germline, CDR1 is DFQATT, CDR2 SNEGSKA (reference sequence). The CDR3 loop spans 15 amino acids. For the CDR3, the DNA is TGCAGTGCTAGTTGGGAGGGGCTAGGCAATCAGCCCCAGCATTTT. Translated: CSASWEGLGNQPQHF.

This clonotype was counted only a few times. V gene TRBV12-3 or TRBV12-4 combines with J gene TRBJ2-3, with 8 bases lining up with TRBD2. J gave up 0 bases and V 7 bases, and 9 bases lay outside the gene matches. CDR3 size: 16 residues. This chain's CDR3 is CASTYIAGPSTDTQYF. CDR3 nucleotides: TGTGCCAGCACCTATATAGCGGGACCCAGCACAGATACGCAGTATTTT.

This clonotype was counted ten times or more. The V call is TRBV7-9, the J call TRBJ2-5, with TRBD1 as a possible D gene (6 bases). CDR1 and CDR2 (germline): SEHNR, FQNEAQ (reference sequence). This CDR3 is 14 amino acids long. V was clipped by 2 bases and J by 1 base, with 8 bases between them. The CDR3 nucleotides read TGTGCCAGCAGCTTAACGACAGGCCAAGAGACCCAGTACTTC. Amino acids: CASSLTTGQETQYF. The variable domain in full, with the rest retrieved from reference TRBV7-9 and TRBJ2-5, is DTGVSQNPRHKITKRGQNVTFRCDPISEHNRLYWYRQTLGQGPEFLTYFQNEAQLEKSRLLSDRFSAERPKGSFSTLEIQRTEQGDSAMYLCASSLTTGQETQYFGPGTRLLVL.

Many counts were recorded for this clonotype. CDR3 DNA sequence: TGTGCCAGCAGCTTAACCCCAGGGTCTGGGGCCAACGTCCTGACTTTC. Protein sequence: CASSLTPGSGANVLTF. The rearrangement links TRBV7-3 to TRBJ2-6, with D maybe TRBD1 (5 bases). V was clipped by 0 bases and J by 1 base, with 7 bases between them. The CDR3 sequence is 16 residues long. Germline CDR1 reads SGHTA; CDR2 reads FQGTGA.

The sample holds a few counts of this clonotype. The chain links TRBV19 to TRBJ2-7; TRBD2 matches at 10 bases. The CDR3 length is 15 residues. The V segment lost 1 base and the J segment 7 bases; nucleotides outside the gene matches: 7. Germline loops: CDR1 LNHDA, CDR2 SQIVND (reference sequence). The chain's CDR3 is CASSIGASGRKEQYF. Here the CDR3 DNA reads TGTGCCAGTAGTATAGGGGCTAGCGGGAGAAAGGAGCAGTACTTC.

The V gene is TRBV7-9, the J gene TRBJ2-3; the D is unclear. The CDR3 runs to 13 residues. Trimming pared 2 bases from V and 6 bases from J, leaving 9 bases between. The germline V gene encodes CDR1 SEHNR and CDR2 FQNEAQ (reference sequence). CDR3 in amino acids: CASSLMARDTQYF. In DNA form, the CDR3 reads TGTGCCAGCAGCTTAATGGCGAGGGATACGCAGTATTTT. The full variable domain, in which reference TRBV7-9 and TRBJ2-3 provide the parts outside the CDR3, is DTGVSQNPRHKITKRGQNVTFRCDPISEHNRLYWYRQTLGQGPEFLTYFQNEAQLEKSRLLSDRFSAERPKGSFSTLEIQRTEQGDSAMYLCASSLMARDTQYFGPGTRLTVL.

This clonotype was recorded many times. The chain uses TRBV7-9 and TRBJ2-7; tentative D call: TRBD1 (6 bases). The CDR3 has 15 residues. The germline V gene encodes CDR1 SEHNR and CDR2 FQNEAQ (reference sequence). V gave up 5 bases and J gave up 1 base, with 15 bases separating them. CDR3 amino acids: CASSPLSGASYEQYF. The CDR3 DNA reads as TGTGCCAGCAGCCCACTTTCAGGGGCGTCCTACGAGCAGTACTTC.

This clonotype was observed a few times. V usage is TRBV10-1 and J usage is TRBJ2-7; 12 bases are a match to TRBD1. CDR3 length equals 17 residues. With V trimmed by 4 bases and J by 5 bases, 12 bases remained unmatched. Looked up from germline, CDR1 is WNHNN and CDR2 is SYGVQD (reference sequence). CDR3 nucleotides: TGCGCCAGCAGTGGGAACCGGGACAGGGGGCGCATGGACGAGCAGTACTTC. Residues: CASSGNRDRGRMDEQYF.

A few counts support this clonotype. This chain connects TRBV28 to TRBJ2-3; 9 positions agree with TRBD2. J gave up 3 bases and V 6 bases, and 4 bases lay outside the gene matches. Germline lookup yields CDR1 MDHEN and CDR2 SYDVKM. The CDR3 has 14 amino acids. This CDR3 reads CASRVSGSTDTQYF. The DNA for the CDR3 is TGTGCCAGCAGGGTTAGCGGGAGTACAGATACGCAGTATTTT.

This clonotype was counted a few times. The chain links TRBV28 to TRBJ2-7; no definite D call. With 4 bases removed from V and 5 bases from J, the gap between germline ends came to 24 bases. The CDR3 sequence is 17 residues long. CDR1 is MDHEN and CDR2 is SYDVKM in the germline V gene. The CDR3: CASSSPYAPLSSDEQYF. The CDR3 nucleotides are TGTGCCAGCAGTTCCCCTTACGCCCCCCTTAGCTCGGACGAGCAGTACTTC. Based on the CDR3 plus reference TRBV28 and TRBJ2-7, the full variable domain is DVKVTQSSRYLVKRTGEKVFLECVQDMDHENMFWYRQDPGLGLRLIYFSYDVKMKEKGDIPEGYSVSREKKERFSLILESASTNQTSMYLCASSSPYAPLSSDEQYFGPGTRLTVT.

This chain links TRBV4-3 with TRBJ1-3; no reliable D call. Germline loops: CDR1 LGHNA, CDR2 YSLEER. Trimming pared 0 bases from V and 4 bases from J, leaving 7 bases between. The length of the CDR3 is 14 residues. The CDR3 reads CASSQDTDGNTIYF. The CDR3 DNA follows: TGCGCCAGCAGCCAAGATACGGACGGAAACACCATATATTTT.

This clonotype is classed as medium-sized. The chain employs TRBV12-3 or TRBV12-4 and TRBJ1-4, with 7 bases that match TRBD1. Trimming at V came to 5 bases and at J to 7 bases, leaving 10 bases not matched to a gene. The CDR3 runs 15 residues. The CDR3 bases are TGTGCCAGCAGTCTGTGGGGAGGGGGCGGTGAAAAACTGTTTTTT. Amino acids: CASSLWGGGGEKLFF.

The chain recombines TRBV6-5 with TRBJ2-7; TRBD1 matches at 9 bases. V was clipped by 6 bases and J by 6 bases; unmatched bases: 12. CDR3 size: 15 residues. Germline V gene data show CDR1 as MNHEY and CDR2 as SVGAGI. In DNA, the CDR3 is TGTGCCAGCAGGGCGGAATGGGACAGGGAGGGCGAGCAGTACTTC. The encoded protein is CASRAEWDREGEQYF.

This clonotype was seen ten or more times. The chain couples TRBV7-8 to TRBJ2-1, with no clear D. CDR1 is SGHVS and CDR2 is FQNEAQ in the germline V gene. This CDR3 comprises 16 residues. Trimming stripped 6 bases from V and 0 bases from J, with 15 bases between. CDR3 in DNA: TGTGCCAGCAGTTGGTCTTGGCGGACCTCCTACAATGAGCAGTTCTTC. Amino acid sequence: CASSWSWRTSYNEQFF.

At least ten counts were recorded for this clonotype. The CDR3 here is CASSPGLAGLSPTYNEQFF. CDR3 nucleotide sequence: TGTGCCAGCAGTCCCGGACTAGCGGGACTCTCCCCTACCTACAATGAGCAGTTCTTC. This sequence joins TRBV6-2 or TRBV6-3 and TRBJ2-1, with 12 bases lining up with TRBD2. The CDR3 length is 19 residues. Germline V gives CDR1 MNHEY, CDR2 SVGEGT. The V gene end was trimmed by 5 bases and the J gene end by 2 bases; junction bases not matched to a gene: 13.

Many counts were recorded for this clonotype. This CDR3 reads CSVDSASQETQYF. The CDR3 nucleotides read TGCAGCGTTGACAGTGCCTCCCAAGAGACCCAGTACTTC. The chain recombines TRBV29-1 with TRBJ2-5; D remains unclear. Germline V CDR1 and CDR2: SQVTM, ANQGSEA. The CDR3 sequence is 13 residues long. The V gene lost 3 bases and the J gene lost 1 base, with 9 bases spanning the gap.